The rows below give T cell receptor beta chains drawn from one sample of a study of blood T cells in healthy people across ages. From the 5' RACE reads, TCRdb called clonotypes with MiXCR, one entry per CDR3 protein. The profile shows around 750,000 distinct CDR3 sequences, roughly 50% of them singletons. Sequencing input: blood. All receptors derive from an elderly man in good health. The CDR3 runs from the conserved cysteine through the conserved F or W. D genes are given only for firm matches. Not all rows give a size; the values are once, few, many and, for expanded clones, a class.

D gene	J gene	V gene	clone size	CDR3 protein	CDR3 DNA
TRBD2	TRBJ2-7	TRBV20-1	.	CSASGGLAGGSTYEQYF	TGCAGTGCTAGCGGCGGACTAGCGGGAGGATCCACCTACGAGCAGTACTTC
.	TRBJ2-2	TRBV29-1	.	CSVVRDGPNTGELFF	TGCAGCGTTGTTCGGGACGGACCTAACACCGGGGAGCTGTTTTTT
.	TRBJ2-1	TRBV20-1	.	CSAARRLSSYNEQFF	TGCAGTGCGGCCCGGCGCCTGAGCTCCTACAATGAGCAGTTCTTC
TRBD2	TRBJ2-7	TRBV19	.	CASSLAGELGGYEQYF	TGTGCCAGTAGCCTAGCGGGAGAGTTGGGTGGCTACGAGCAGTACTTC
.	TRBJ1-1	TRBV20-1	.	CSADRGTRGTEAFF	TGCAGTGCGGACCGCGGGACGCGCGGGACTGAAGCTTTCTTT
.	TRBJ1-2	TRBV25-1	few	CASSEVQGPLYGYTF	TGTGCCAGCAGTGAAGTTCAGGGGCCTTTGTATGGCTACACCTTC
TRBD2	TRBJ2-5	TRBV5-1	.	CASSLVRVAGAQGTQYF	TGCGCCAGCAGCTTGGTAAGAGTAGCGGGAGCGCAAGGGACCCAGTACTTC
.	TRBJ2-3	TRBV24-1	few	CATSDTRGGGSTDTQYF	TGTGCCACCAGTGACACACGCGGTGGCGGGTCCACAGATACGCAGTATTTT
.	TRBJ1-1	TRBV6-5	few	CASRTILQGGTEAFF	TGTGCCAGCAGAACGATCCTACAGGGAGGAACTGAAGCTTTCTTT
.	TRBJ2-6	TRBV5-1	once	CASSLESGGANVLTF	TGCGCCAGCAGCTTGGAGTCCGGAGGGGCCAACGTCCTGACTTTC
.	TRBJ2-1	TRBV24-1	.	CATSDWSSEQFF	TGTGCCACCAGTGATTGGAGCTCTGAGCAGTTCTTC
TRBD1	TRBJ1-2	TRBV3-1	.	CASSPGGPSDGYTF	TGTGCCAGCAGTCCAGGGGGGCCATCGGATGGCTACACCTTC
.	TRBJ2-7	TRBV20-1	.	CSARPARDSYEQYF	TGCAGTGCTCGCCCCGCTCGGGACTCCTACGAGCAGTACTTC
TRBD1	TRBJ1-2	TRBV7-2	many	CASSLGTGGYGYTF	TGTGCCAGCAGCTTAGGGACAGGAGGCTATGGCTACACCTTC
TRBD2	TRBJ2-5	TRBV20-1	.	CSARPGTSRETQYF	TGCAGTGCCCGTCCTGGGACTAGTCGCGAGACCCAGTACTTC
TRBD1	TRBJ1-4	TRBV4-2	.	CASSQAETGEEKLFF	TGTGCCAGCAGCCAAGCGGAGACAGGGGAGGAAAAACTGTTTTTT
.	TRBJ2-7	TRBV27	few	CASSRLGLAGTYEQYF	TGTGCCAGCAGTCGTCTCGGACTGGCAGGGACCTACGAGCAGTACTTC
.	TRBJ1-6	TRBV5-1	.	CASSALGGTAGRSPLHF	TGCGCCAGCAGCGCCCTCGGGGGGACTGCAGGAAGGTCGCCCCTCCACTTT
.	TRBJ1-1	TRBV6-6	.	CASRTSWDNPNGAFF	TGTGCCAGCAGAACCTCTTGGGACAACCCAAACGGGGCTTTCTTT
.	TRBJ2-7	TRBV18	.	CASSPQGPYEQYF	TGTGCCAGCTCACCACAGGGGCCCTACGAGCAGTACTTC
TRBD2	TRBJ2-5	TRBV18	.	CASSPQPGLAGAFQETQYF	TGTGCCAGCTCACCTCAACCGGGACTAGCGGGAGCTTTCCAAGAGACCCAGTACTTC
.	TRBJ1-5	TRBV7-2	.	CASSYRSNQPQHF	TGTGCCAGCAGCTACAGGAGCAATCAGCCCCAGCATTTT
.	TRBJ2-5	TRBV6-1	many	CASSVGARETQYF	TGTGCCAGCAGTGTGGGGGCTCGAGAGACCCAGTACTTC
.	TRBJ1-1	TRBV12-3/TRBV12-4	.	CASSFRQATEAFF	TGTGCCAGCAGTTTTAGACAGGCCACTGAAGCTTTCTTT
.	TRBJ1-3	TRBV9	.	CASSVGSSGNTIYF	TGTGCCAGCAGCGTCGGAAGCTCTGGAAACACCATATATTTT
.	TRBJ2-4	TRBV11-2	.	CASSYNRLAKNIQYF	TGTGCCAGCAGCTATAATAGGCTAGCCAAAAACATTCAGTACTTC
.	TRBJ2-1	TRBV9	.	CASSASGQNYNEQFF	TGTGCCAGCAGCGCCTCCGGACAGAATTACAATGAGCAGTTCTTC
.	TRBJ1-1	TRBV21-1	.	CASSIPRQGAGTEAFF	TGTGCCAGCAGCATCCCCCGACAGGGGGCAGGCACTGAAGCTTTCTTT
.	TRBJ2-3	TRBV7-6	.	CASSLSPLGGGRAYF	TGTGCCAGCAGCTTATCCCCTTTGGGGGGAGGACGCGCGTATTTT
TRBD1	TRBJ2-7	TRBV28	.	CASSPSWGQRSYEQYF	TGTGCCAGCAGTCCTAGTTGGGGACAGCGGAGCTACGAGCAGTACTTC
.	TRBJ2-7	TRBV29-1	many	CSVGHGLSYEQYF	TGCAGCGTGGGTCACGGACTTTCCTACGAGCAGTACTTC
TRBD1	TRBJ1-6	TRBV7-3	few	CASSLQGADNSPLHF	TGTGCCAGCAGCTTACAGGGGGCAGATAATTCACCCCTCCACTTT
.	TRBJ2-5	TRBV7-9	.	CASSPRSGRANQETQYF	TGTGCCAGCAGCCCGCGGTCGGGCAGGGCAAATCAAGAGACCCAGTACTTC
.	TRBJ2-4	TRBV20-1	.	CSANEGGKNIQYF	TGCAGTGCTAACGAGGGCGGCAAAAACATTCAGTACTTC
.	TRBJ1-5	TRBV6-6	.	CASTGYSNQPQHF	TGTGCCAGCACGGGGTATAGCAATCAGCCCCAGCATTTT
.	TRBJ2-1	TRBV20-1	.	CSAMGAGENEQFF	TGCAGTGCTATGGGTGCTGGTGAGAATGAGCAGTTCTTC
TRBD2	TRBJ2-3	TRBV20-1	.	CSARSLTSGSLEPDTQYF	TGCAGTGCTAGGTCCCTCACTAGCGGGAGTTTGGAGCCAGATACGCAGTATTTT
.	TRBJ2-3	TRBV29-1	few	CSVTPRESLGYAYF	TGCAGCGTTACTCCGAGGGAGAGCCTCGGATACGCGTATTTT
.	TRBJ1-2	TRBV20-1	once	CSACGGDNYGYTF	TGCAGTGCTTGTGGGGGCGACAACTATGGCTACACCTTC
.	TRBJ2-7	TRBV7-3	.	CASSLNGGSVYVQYF	TGTGCCAGCAGCTTAAATGGGGGGAGCGTCTACGTGCAGTACTTC
.	TRBJ2-1	TRBV6-6	.	CASSYSERAVSPGKQFF	TGTGCCAGCAGTTACTCGGAGCGAGCGGTCTCCCCCGGGAAGCAGTTCTTC